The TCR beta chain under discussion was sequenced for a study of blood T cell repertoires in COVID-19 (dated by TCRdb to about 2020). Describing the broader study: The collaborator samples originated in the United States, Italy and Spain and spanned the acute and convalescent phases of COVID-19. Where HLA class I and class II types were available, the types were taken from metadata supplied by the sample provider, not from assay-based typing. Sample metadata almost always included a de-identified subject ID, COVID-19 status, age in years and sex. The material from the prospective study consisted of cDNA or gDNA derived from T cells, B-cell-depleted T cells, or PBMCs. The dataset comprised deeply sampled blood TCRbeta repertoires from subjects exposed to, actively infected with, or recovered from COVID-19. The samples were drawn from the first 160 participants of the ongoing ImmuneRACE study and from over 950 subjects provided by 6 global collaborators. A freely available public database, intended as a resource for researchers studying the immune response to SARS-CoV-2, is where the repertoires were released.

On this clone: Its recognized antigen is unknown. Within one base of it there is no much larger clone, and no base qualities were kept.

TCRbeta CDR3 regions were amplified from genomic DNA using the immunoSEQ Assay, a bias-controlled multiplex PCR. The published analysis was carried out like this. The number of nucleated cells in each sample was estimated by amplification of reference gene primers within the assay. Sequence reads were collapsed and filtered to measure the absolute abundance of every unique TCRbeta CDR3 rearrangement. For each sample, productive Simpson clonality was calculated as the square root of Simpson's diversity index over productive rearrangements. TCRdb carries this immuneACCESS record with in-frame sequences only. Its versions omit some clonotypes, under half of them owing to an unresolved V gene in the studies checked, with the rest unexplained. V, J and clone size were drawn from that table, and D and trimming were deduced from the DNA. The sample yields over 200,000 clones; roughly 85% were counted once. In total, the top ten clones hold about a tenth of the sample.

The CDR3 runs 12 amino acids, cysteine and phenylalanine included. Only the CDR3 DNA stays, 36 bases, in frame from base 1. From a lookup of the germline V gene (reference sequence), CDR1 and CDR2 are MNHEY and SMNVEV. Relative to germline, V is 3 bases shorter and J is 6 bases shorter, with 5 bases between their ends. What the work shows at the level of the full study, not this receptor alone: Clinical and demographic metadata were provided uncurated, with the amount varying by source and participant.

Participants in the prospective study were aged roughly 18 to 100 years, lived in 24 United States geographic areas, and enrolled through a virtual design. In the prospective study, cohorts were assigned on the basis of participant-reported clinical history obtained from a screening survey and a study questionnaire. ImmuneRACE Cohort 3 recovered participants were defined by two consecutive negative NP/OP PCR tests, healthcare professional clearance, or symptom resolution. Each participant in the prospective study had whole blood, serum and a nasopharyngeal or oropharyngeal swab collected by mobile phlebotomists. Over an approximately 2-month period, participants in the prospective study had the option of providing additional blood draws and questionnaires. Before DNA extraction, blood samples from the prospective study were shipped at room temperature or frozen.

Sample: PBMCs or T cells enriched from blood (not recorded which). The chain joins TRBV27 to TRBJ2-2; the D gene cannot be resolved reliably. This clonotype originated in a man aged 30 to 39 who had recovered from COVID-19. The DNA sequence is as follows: TGTGCCAGCAGTTTCGGGTCCGGGGAGCTGTTTTTT. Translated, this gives CASSFGSGELFF.